The 18 T cell receptor beta chains listed next were all sequenced from one sample in a study of blood T cells in healthy people across ages. Combining a sample-barcoded 5' primer with a J-beta primer mix, a second PCR ran for roughly 7 to 12 cycles. One entry per CDR3 protein results from TCRdb running MiXCR on the 5' RACE reads. This sample has some 1.5 million distinct CDR3 sequences, with roughly 30% found just once. Sequenced material: blood. These receptors were taken from a woman aged 25 to 45 in good health.

The chain has TRBV18 and TRBJ1-2, with D possibly being TRBD1 (6 bases). CDR3 length: 13 residues. V was trimmed by 6 bases and J by 6 bases, leaving 14 bases between them. The V gene's germline CDR1 is KGHSH and CDR2 LQKENI. The CDR3 DNA sequence: TGTGCCAGCTCCCCGACAGGATTAGATGGCTACACCTTC. It specifies CASSPTGLDGYTF.

This clonotype occurred many times. V and J are TRBV6-5 and TRBJ2-7, with TRBD2 identical over 15 bases. The CDR3 has 16 residues. V trimming: 6 bases; J trimming: 3 bases; junction bases outside the gene matches: 6. Per germline, CDR1 MNHEY and CDR2 SVGAGI. The chain's CDR3 is CASRSGTSGGNYEQYF. Here the CDR3 DNA reads TGTGCCAGCAGATCCGGGACTAGCGGGGGGAACTACGAGCAGTACTTC.

This clonotype was detected only a few times. The chain joins TRBV7-9 to TRBJ1-6; D uncertain. Trimming removed 8 bases at V and 6 bases at J, with 14 bases between. Germline V lookup: CDR1 SEHNR, CDR2 FQNEAQ (reference sequence). The length of the CDR3 is 14 residues. CDR3 residues: CASGSGGANSPLHF. CDR3 nucleotide sequence: TGTGCCAGCGGGTCGGGCGGCGCTAATTCACCCCTCCACTTT.

The table lists this clonotype with many counts. The rearrangement uses TRBV15 and TRBJ2-7; possibly TRBD1 for D (5 bases). The CDR3 length is 14 residues. Germline CDR1 and CDR2: LNHNV and YYDKDF (reference sequence). V lost 4 bases, J lost 4 bases, and 14 bases lay in between. The CDR3 DNA follows: TGTGCCACCAGCATACCGACCCAGGGTTACGAGCAGTACTTC. As protein: CATSIPTQGYEQYF.

This clonotype was seen many times. The chain links TRBV12-3 or TRBV12-4 to TRBJ1-2; D is possibly TRBD1 (6 bases). The CDR3 is 15 amino acids. V was pared by 6 bases and J by 6 bases, with 20 bases between. This CDR3 is CASSRTAGAVDGYTF. The CDR3 DNA sequence: TGTGCCAGCAGCCGGACGGCGGGGGCGGTCGATGGCTACACCTTC.

This chain uses TRBV27 with TRBJ1-1, with D possibly being TRBD1 (6 bases). The CDR3 is 15 residues long. Germline V CDR1 and CDR2: MNHEY, SMNVEV (reference sequence). Between the trimmed V and J ends, which lost 7 bases and 5 bases, there was a span of 20 bases. The CDR3 bases are TGTGCCAGCATCCTCCTCGGGCAAGGGGGTACTGAAGCTTTCTTT. This codes for CASILLGQGGTEAFF.

This clonotype showed up just a few times. The chain uses TRBV20-1 and TRBJ2-7; D perhaps matches TRBD1 (6 bases). Per the germline V gene, CDR1 is DFQATT and CDR2 is SNEGSKA (reference sequence). The ends were cut back, 6 bases at V and 4 bases at J, with 19 bases in the middle. This CDR3 is built from 14 residues. Here the CDR3 reads CSALEMTGRYEQYF. CDR3 nucleotide sequence: TGCAGTGCCCTAGAGATGACAGGCCGGTACGAGCAGTACTTC.

This clonotype was seen only a few times. The chain links TRBV7-9 to TRBJ1-2; TRBD1 agrees at 7 bases. This CDR3 comprises 17 residues. The V and J ends lost 5 bases and 7 bases, in that order; junction bases with no gene match: 19. The germline CDR1 and CDR2 sequences are SEHNR and FQNEAQ (reference sequence). DNA for the CDR3: TGTGCCAGCAGCAAACAACCTCCGGGACAGCCCTCGGCTGGCTACACCTTC. Protein product: CASSKQPPGQPSAGYTF.

Only a few counts were recorded for this clonotype. The chain has TRBV13 and TRBJ2-3, with D hard to call. This CDR3 spans 14 amino acids. V gave up 4 bases and J gave up 4 bases, with 12 bases separating them. Germline values: CDR1 PRHDT, CDR2 FYEKMQ (reference sequence). CDR3 amino acids: CASSSLADPDTQYF. The CDR3 nucleotides read TGTGCCAGCAGCTCATTAGCTGATCCAGATACGCAGTATTTT. The full variable domain, with the rest looked up from reference TRBV13 and TRBJ2-3, is AAGVIQSPRHLIKEKRETATLKCYPIPRHDTVYWYQQGPGQDPQFLISFYEKMQSDKGSIPDRFSAQQFSDYHSELNMSSLELGDSALYFCASSSLADPDTQYFGPGTRLTVL.

As to this clonotype: Relative to the germline gene, one junction end is altered; a read error may explain this. The chain carries TRBV29-1 and TRBJ2-4; tentative D call: TRBD1 (7 bases). CDR3 length equals 13 residues. Germline CDR1 is SQVTM and CDR2 is ANQGSEA. The CDR3, as DNA: TGTAGCGTTGACGCACTGGAGGGGGCCATTCAGTACTTC. It is translated as CSVDALEGAIQYF.

This chain uses TRBV6-6 with TRBJ1-2; 8 bases line up with TRBD1. Germline lookup yields CDR1 MNHNY and CDR2 SVGAGI (reference sequence). The CDR3 totals 14 residues. Trimming took 6 bases from V and 8 from J; bases not matched to a gene: 11. The CDR3 sequence is CASSGPGQDSGYTF. The CDR3 bases are TGTGCCAGCAGCGGACCGGGACAGGATAGCGGCTACACCTTC.

This clonotype was recorded a few times. This clone may be a read error of a much larger clone one base away. The genes are TRBV4-3 and TRBJ2-7; 8 bases match TRBD2. Germline V lookup: CDR1 LGHNA, CDR2 YSLEER. Trimming took 0 bases from V and 3 from J; bases not matched to a gene: 7. This CDR3 spans 16 amino acids. The CDR3, as DNA: TGCGCCAGCAGCCAAGAGCGAACTAGCGGATACTACGAGCAGTACTTC. It encodes CASSQERTSGYYEQYF.

Concerning this clonotype itself: This may be a read error: a much more frequent sequence differs by one nucleotide. The CDR3 DNA sequence: TGTGCCAGCAGTTCTACCGACGGCCGATCTGGGCTGGGGGCCAACGCCCTGACTTTC. Translation: CASSSTDGRSGLGANALTF. The chain employs TRBV6-5 and TRBJ2-6, with D possibly matching TRBD1 (6 bases). The CDR3 runs 19 residues. CDR1 and CDR2 (germline): MNHEY, SVGAGI.

The chain carries TRBV7-9 and TRBJ1-5; TRBD1 matches at 9 bases. CDR1 SEHNR and CDR2 FQNEAQ come from the germline V gene (reference sequence). The V and J ends lost 5 bases and 5 bases, in that order; junction bases with no gene match: 7. The CDR3 contains 15 residues. The CDR3 loop reads CASSATGGQDQPQHF. DNA of the CDR3: TGTGCCAGCAGCGCCACAGGGGGCCAGGATCAGCCCCAGCATTTT.

CDR3 DNA sequence: TGTGCTAGTGGTTTTCGGACAATGGCTACAAGTGAGCAGTTCTTC. Protein sequence: CASGFRTMATSEQFF. The chain carries TRBV12-5 and TRBJ2-1, with D perhaps matching TRBD1 (5 bases). CDR1 and CDR2 (germline): LGHNT, FRNRAP. Trimming left V 3 bases short and J 9 bases short, with 18 bases between. This CDR3 is built from 15 residues.

This clonotype has just a few counts. A much larger clone sits a single nucleotide away, making a read error possible. This chain links TRBV7-2 with TRBJ2-5; D gene uncertain. Germline lookup yields CDR1 SGHTA and CDR2 FQGNSA. V shed 2 bases and J shed 4 bases, with 11 bases lying between them. The CDR3 loop spans 14 amino acids. Here the CDR3 reads CASSLIWQRETQYF. The CDR3, as DNA: TGTGCCAGCAGCTTAATTTGGCAACGAGAGACCCAGTACTTC.

A word on this clonotype: One junction end does not reproduce the germline sequence, and a read error may be involved. V and J are TRBV4-3 and TRBJ2-7; D may be TRBD1 or TRBD2 (5 bases each). The end of the DNA aligns better with TRBJ2-5, so the J call may be wrong. The CDR3 totals 16 residues. Germline values: CDR1 LGHNA, CDR2 YSLEER. CDR3 residues: CASGQGLGTLTETQYF. In nucleotides, the CDR3 is TGCGCCAGCGGCCAAGGTCTTGGGACCTTAACGGAGACCCAGTACTTC.

In this sample, this clonotype turned up many times. This chain links TRBV20-1 with TRBJ2-7; 7 positions agree with TRBD2. The V and J ends lost 2 bases and 3 bases, in that order; junction bases with no gene match: 13. CDR1 is DFQATT and CDR2 is SNEGSKA in the germline V gene (reference sequence). The CDR3 is 16 residues long. DNA of the CDR3: TGCAGTGCTAGACCCACTAGCGCACGTGCTTTCTACGAGCAGTACTTC. Translation: CSARPTSARAFYEQYF.